These T cell receptor beta chains were read from a single sample in a study of regulatory T cells in long-lasting Graves disease. One entry per CDR3 protein results from TCRdb running MiXCR on the multiplex PCR reads. The sample shows 450,000 or so distinct CDR3 sequences, less than 25% of them seen only once. Sequencing was performed on peripheral blood mononuclear cells (PBMCs), taken when the disease was refractory, from a patient treated with antithyroid drugs. Source of these receptors: a female donor with Graves disease. CDR3s include the opening cysteine and the closing phenylalanine or tryptophan. D genes are given only for firm matches. Clone size appears in some rows only: once, few, many, or a class for an expanded clone.

TRBV11-2	TRBJ2-5	NA	many	CASSLIRGIIETQYF	TGTGCCAGCAGCTTAATTCGAGGCATCATTGAGACCCAGTACTTC
TRBV30	TRBJ1-2	NA	few	CAWSVTQAYGYTF	TGTGCCTGGAGTGTAACGCAGGCCTATGGCTACACCTTC
TRBV11-1	TRBJ1-2	NA	many	CASSLDGQGDYGYTF	TGTGCCAGCAGCTTAGATGGGCAGGGTGACTATGGCTACACCTTC
TRBV19	TRBJ1-5	NA	few	CASKKGGDSNQPQHF	TGTGCCAGTAAAAAGGGAGGGGATAGCAATCAGCCCCAGCATTTT
TRBV6-1	TRBJ2-7	NA	once	CATGSGPSYEQYF	TGTGCCACGGGGTCGGGCCCCTCCTACGAGCAGTACTTC
TRBV7-3	TRBJ2-2	NA	NA	CASSLFVGPNTGELFF	TGTGCCAGCAGCTTATTCGTGGGGCCGAACACCGGGGAGCTGTTTTTT
TRBV11-2	TRBJ1-2	NA	few	CASSLWTVDEYGYTF	TGTGCCAGCAGCTTATGGACAGTGGACGAGTATGGCTACACCTTC
TRBV18	TRBJ1-5	TRBD1	NA	CATSAGGIQPQHF	TGTGCCACCAGCGCAGGGGGCATTCAGCCCCAGCATTTT
TRBV19	TRBJ1-4	TRBD1	NA	CASSLPPGQGNEKLFF	TGTGCCAGTAGTTTACCTCCGGGACAGGGGAATGAAAAACTGTTTTTT
TRBV5-1	TRBJ2-2	NA	many	CASSTGINTGELFF	TGCGCCAGCAGCACGGGGATTAACACCGGGGAGCTGTTTTTT
TRBV5-1	TRBJ2-2	NA	NA	CASTWTPGDTGELFF	TGCGCCAGCACCTGGACGCCCGGAGACACCGGGGAGCTGTTTTTT
TRBV2	TRBJ2-3	TRBD2	NA	CASMQAGGTDTQYF	TGTGCCAGCATGCAGGCGGGAGGCACAGATACGCAGTATTTT
TRBV3-1	TRBJ2-2	NA	NA	CASSRQGGPGELFF	TGTGCCAGCAGCCGACAGGGAGGGCCCGGGGAGCTGTTTTTT
TRBV2	TRBJ2-3	NA	once	CASSDAERPTDTQYF	TGTGCCAGCAGTGACGCAGAGAGACCCACAGATACGCAGTATTTT
TRBV6-1	TRBJ2-2	NA	few	CANSGTDTGELFF	TGTGCCAACAGCGGAACGGACACCGGGGAGCTGTTTTTT
TRBV6-2/TRBV6-3	TRBJ2-7	TRBD1	NA	CASSYPGTGFEEQYF	TGTGCCAGCAGTTACCCCGGGACAGGATTTGAAGAGCAGTACTTC
TRBV28	TRBJ1-1	NA	many	CASSSHRLNTEAFF	TGTGCCAGCAGTTCCCACAGGCTTAACACTGAAGCTTTCTTT
TRBV11-2	TRBJ2-7	NA	many	CASSRLVGLYEQYF	TGTGCCAGCAGCCGCTTGGTGGGGCTCTACGAGCAGTACTTC
TRBV28	TRBJ1-2	NA	many	CASRGPYGTPFYGYTF	TGTGCCAGCAGGGGACCCTATGGGACACCATTCTATGGCTACACCTTC
TRBV12-3/TRBV12-4	TRBJ2-5	TRBD1	many	CASRKISGGGETQYF	TGTGCCAGCAGAAAAATTTCAGGGGGTGGAGAGACCCAGTACTTC